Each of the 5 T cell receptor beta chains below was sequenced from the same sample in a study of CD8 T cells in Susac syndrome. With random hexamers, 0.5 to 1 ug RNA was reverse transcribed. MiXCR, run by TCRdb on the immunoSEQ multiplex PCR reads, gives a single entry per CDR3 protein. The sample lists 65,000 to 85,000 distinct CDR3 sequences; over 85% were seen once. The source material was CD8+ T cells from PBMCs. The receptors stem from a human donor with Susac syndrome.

The CDR3 sequence: CASSGTPPYSYEQYF. The CDR3, as DNA: TGCGCCAGCAGTGGGACTCCTCCCTACTCCTACGAGCAGTACTTC. The rearrangement uses TRBV10-2 and TRBJ2-7; possibly TRBD2 for D (5 bases). This CDR3 region has 15 residues. V lost 4 bases to trimming and J lost 0 bases, with 13 bases between them. The germline CDR1 and CDR2 sequences are WSHSY and SAAADI.

CDR3 sequence: CASSQEVGGNREKLFF. CDR3 nucleotides: TGTGCCAGCAGCCAAGAAGTAGGGGGTAATCGAGAAAAACTGTTTTTT. The J gene is TRBJ1-4, the V gene TRBV4-2, with a weak D call TRBD1 (6 bases). V was clipped by 0 bases and J by 8 bases, with 16 bases between them. CDR3 length: 16 residues. CDR1 LGHNA and CDR2 YNFKEQ come from the germline V gene.

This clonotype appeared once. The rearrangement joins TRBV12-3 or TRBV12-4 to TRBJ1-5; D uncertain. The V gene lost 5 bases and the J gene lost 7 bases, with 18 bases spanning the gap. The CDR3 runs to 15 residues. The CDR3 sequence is CASSLLERPQQPQHF. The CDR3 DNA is TGTGCCAGCAGTCTCCTTGAGAGACCCCAACAGCCCCAGCATTTT.

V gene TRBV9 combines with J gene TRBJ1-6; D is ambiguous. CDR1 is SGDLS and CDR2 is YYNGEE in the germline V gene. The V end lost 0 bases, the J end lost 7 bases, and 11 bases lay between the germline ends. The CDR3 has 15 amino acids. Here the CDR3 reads CASSVVPSSNSPLHF. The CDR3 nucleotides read TGTGCCAGCAGCGTAGTACCCAGCTCCAATTCACCCCTCCACTTT. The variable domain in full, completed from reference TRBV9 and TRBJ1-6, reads DSGVTQTPKHLITATGQRVTLRCSPRSGDLSVYWYQQSLDQGLQFLIQYYNGEERAKGNILERFSAQQFPDLHSELNLSSLELGDSALYFCASSVVPSSNSPLHFGNGTRLTVT.

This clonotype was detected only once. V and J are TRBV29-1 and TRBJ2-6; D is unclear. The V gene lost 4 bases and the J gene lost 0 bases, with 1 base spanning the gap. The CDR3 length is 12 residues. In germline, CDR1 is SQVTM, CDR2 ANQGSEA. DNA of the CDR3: TGCAGCGTTGGCTCTGGGGCCAACGTCCTGACTTTC. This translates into CSVGSGANVLTF.